These 24 T cell receptor beta chains originate from one sample sequenced in a study of T-cell reconstitution after alpha-beta-depleted transplantation in children. Unique molecular identifiers were incorporated during preparation of the TCRbeta library. TCRdb re-analysed the PCR reads in MiXCR, keeping a single row per CDR3 protein. The sample shows 500,000 to 600,000 distinct CDR3 sequences, approximately 20% of them seen only once. The source material was PBMCs from the stem cell graft donor, sampled from the stem cell graft. Receptor source: a human donor who donated a stem cell graft to a child with acute lymphoblastic leukemia.

This chain links TRBV7-8 with TRBJ2-7; D perhaps matches TRBD2 (6 bases). The CDR3 totals 16 residues. V shed 1 base and J shed 3 bases, with 16 bases lying between them. The germline CDR1 and CDR2 sequences are SGHVS and FQNEAQ. CDR3 nucleotide sequence: TGTGCCAGCAGCTTAGGGTCCCTCGGGAGCAACTACGAGCAGTACTTC. Translating gives CASSLGSLGSNYEQYF.

The chain uses TRBV6-5 and TRBJ2-1; no reliable D call. The ends were cut back, 2 bases at V and 7 bases at J, with 9 bases in the middle. This CDR3 has 13 residues. The germline V gene has CDR1 MNHEY and CDR2 SVGAGI. This CDR3 is CASSYTLGNEQFF. The DNA of the CDR3 is TGTGCCAGCAGTTACACCCTAGGGAATGAGCAGTTCTTC.

The chain employs TRBV2 and TRBJ2-1, with 7 bases that match TRBD1. The CDR3 consists of 16 residues. V trimming: 6 bases; J trimming: 5 bases; junction bases outside the gene matches: 13. The germline V gene has CDR1 SNHLY and CDR2 FYNNEI. The CDR3 DNA reads TGTGCCAGCAGCGCAACCCCCGGGACAGTTCACAATGAGCAGTTCTTC. This sequence encodes CASSATPGTVHNEQFF.

The chain couples TRBV12-3 or TRBV12-4 to TRBJ1-5, with a tentative D call TRBD1 (6 bases). V gave up 4 bases and J gave up 2 bases, with 15 bases separating them. This CDR3 spans 16 amino acids. The CDR3 spells CASSSFDPGGNQPQHF. CDR3 DNA sequence: TGTGCCAGCAGTTCATTCGACCCAGGGGGCAATCAGCCCCAGCATTTT.

This clonotype was recorded a few times. This chain links TRBV9 with TRBJ1-2, with 8 bases lining up with TRBD1. CDR1 and CDR2 from the germline V gene are SGDLS and YYNGEE. Losses at the gene ends were 10 bases for V and 4 bases for J; bases not matched to a gene: 9. The CDR3 runs to 13 residues. In DNA form, the CDR3 reads TGTGCCTCCAGGGACAGGAAGACCTATGGCTACACCTTC. Translated: CASRDRKTYGYTF.

The chain has TRBV12-3 or TRBV12-4 and TRBJ2-3; TRBD2 agrees at 10 bases. This CDR3 region has 18 residues. The V gene end was trimmed by 5 bases and the J gene end by 0 bases; junction bases not matched to a gene: 11. Here the CDR3 DNA reads TGTGCCAGCAGTCTTCGGACTAGCGGTCCAACTAGCACAGATACGCAGTATTTT. Translating it yields CASSLRTSGPTSTDTQYF.

The chain joins TRBV11-2 to TRBJ2-1, with D hard to call. This CDR3 has 16 residues. Germline CDR1 is SGHAT and CDR2 is FQNNGV. V was trimmed by 5 bases and J by 7 bases, leaving 21 bases between them. In DNA form, the CDR3 reads TGTGCCAGCAGCCGCTCAAACGGGCCCCTCCGAAATGAGCAGTTCTTC. Translation: CASSRSNGPLRNEQFF.

This clonotype was seen only a few times. The chain couples TRBV12-3 or TRBV12-4 to TRBJ2-2; D is possibly TRBD1 (6 bases). The length of the CDR3 is 16 residues. The V end was cut by 5 bases, the J end by 7 bases, with 20 bases between. In DNA form, the CDR3 reads TGTGCCAGCAGTCCAGGGGTCAGGCAGGGGTACGGGGAGCTGTTTTTT. Encoded protein: CASSPGVRQGYGELFF.

This rearrangement joins TRBV7-3 to TRBJ2-3; D not certain. Looked up from germline, CDR1 is SGHTA and CDR2 is FQGTGA. Trimming shortened V by 3 bases and J by 1 base, and 11 bases separated the two germline ends. The CDR3 spans 15 residues. This CDR3 is CASSLRSTRTDTQYF. CDR3 bases: TGTGCCAGCAGCTTGAGGTCGACCCGCACAGATACGCAGTATTTT.

A few counts support this clonotype. In nucleotides, the CDR3 is TGTGCCAGCAGTTTCCGATCGGGGCTCGCCGGCAATGAGCAGTTCTTC. Translating it yields CASSFRSGLAGNEQFF. This chain joins TRBV27 and TRBJ2-1, with D perhaps TRBD1 or TRBD2 (5 bases each). This CDR3 has 16 amino acids. Germline V CDR1 and CDR2: MNHEY, SMNVEV (reference sequence). The V and J ends lost 3 bases and 6 bases respectively, with 18 bases between them.

V usage is TRBV27 and J usage is TRBJ1-6; tentatively, D is TRBD1 (6 bases). The germline gives CDR1 MNHEY, CDR2 SMNVEV (reference sequence). Trimming shortened V by 6 bases and J by 0 bases, and 18 bases separated the two germline ends. CDR3 size: 18 residues. The CDR3 region has the DNA TGTGCCAGCAGCTTCAGGGGCTACCTAAGCTCCTATAATTCACCCCTCCACTTT. Its protein product is CASSFRGYLSSYNSPLHF.

The CDR3 protein is CASSVGDRLSGNTIYF. The CDR3 DNA sequence: TGTGCCAGCAGCGTAGGGGACAGACTCTCTGGAAACACCATATATTTT. V is TRBV9 and J is TRBJ1-3; TRBD1 matches 7 bases. There are 16 residues in the CDR3. Trimming at V came to 0 bases and at J to 0 bases, leaving 3 bases not matched to a gene. CDR1 is SGDLS, CDR2 YYNGEE, per germline.

This clonotype came up a few times. The rearrangement uses TRBV5-5 and TRBJ1-2, with TRBD1 matching 7 bases. The CDR3 loop spans 13 amino acids. Per germline, CDR1 SGHKS and CDR2 YYEKEE (reference sequence). The V and J ends lost 2 bases and 7 bases, in that order; junction bases with no gene match: 5. The CDR3 here is CASSFVTGAGYTF. As DNA, the CDR3 is TGTGCCAGCAGCTTCGTAACAGGGGCTGGCTACACCTTC. The full variable domain, its missing parts supplied by reference TRBV5-5 and TRBJ1-2, is DAGVTQSPTHLIKTRGQQVTLRCSPISGHKSVSWYQQVLGQGPQFIFQYYEKEERGRGNFPDRFSARQFPNYSSELNVNALLLGDSALYLCASSFVTGAGYTFGSGTRLTVV.

The gene calls are TRBV19 and TRBJ2-4, with D unresolved. Germline V gene sequence: CDR1 LNHDA, CDR2 SQIVND (reference sequence). The V and J ends lost 3 bases and 0 bases respectively, with 3 bases between them. The CDR3 length is 13 residues. CDR3 region: CASSIPAKNIQYF. The CDR3 nucleotides read TGTGCCAGTAGTATCCCAGCCAAAAACATTCAGTACTTC. Drawing the rest from reference TRBV19 and TRBJ2-4, the complete variable domain is DGGITQSPKYLFRKEGQNVTLSCEQNLNHDAMYWYRQDPGQGLRLIYYSQIVNDFQKGDIAEGYSVSREKKESFPLTVTSAQKNPTAFYLCASSIPAKNIQYFGAGTRLSVL.

This clonotype was counted only a few times. The chain joins TRBV7-8 to TRBJ2-7; D is perhaps TRBD1 (7 bases). Germline V gene data show CDR1 as SGHVS and CDR2 as FQNEAQ. Trimming cost V 1 base and J 6 bases, with 19 bases left between them. The length of the CDR3 is 16 residues. Here the CDR3 reads CASSLEGFGGGGEQYF. In DNA, the CDR3 is TGTGCCAGCAGCTTAGAAGGGTTCGGAGGGGGCGGCGAGCAGTACTTC.

This chain joins TRBV28 and TRBJ2-7; D is undetermined. Germline V CDR1 and CDR2: MDHEN, SYDVKM. This CDR3 has 11 residues. The V end lost 5 bases, the J end lost 6 bases, and 8 bases lay between the germline ends. CDR3 DNA sequence: TGTGCCAGCAGTCCATCGGGCGAGCAGTACTTC. Translating gives CASSPSGEQYF. The whole variable domain, filled in from reference TRBV28 and TRBJ2-7, reads DVKVTQSSRYLVKRTGEKVFLECVQDMDHENMFWYRQDPGLGLRLIYFSYDVKMKEKGDIPEGYSVSREKKERFSLILESASTNQTSMYLCASSPSGEQYFGPGTRLTVT.

The chain combines TRBV20-1 with TRBJ1-1; no reliable D call. Trimming shortened V by 4 bases and J by 1 base, and 10 bases separated the two germline ends. Germline CDR1 DFQATT, CDR2 SNEGSKA (reference sequence). The CDR3 sequence is 13 residues long. CDR3 coding DNA: TGCAGTGCTATTCGAGGATCGAACACTGAAGCTTTCTTT. It translates to CSAIRGSNTEAFF.

This clonotype was recorded a few times. The chain employs TRBV10-3 and TRBJ2-3; 14 bases fit TRBD2. The CDR3 is 18 residues long. Losses at the gene ends were 3 bases for V and 3 bases for J; bases not matched to a gene: 8. The germline CDR1 and CDR2 sequences are ENHRY and SYGVKD. The CDR3 loop is CAISDPGLAGVLTDTQYF. In DNA form, the CDR3 reads TGTGCCATCAGTGATCCGGGACTAGCGGGAGTATTGACAGATACGCAGTATTTT.

This clonotype has a handful of counts. The chain links TRBV7-3 to TRBJ1-2; D may be TRBD1 (5 bases). Germline lookup yields CDR1 SGHTA and CDR2 FQGTGA. The CDR3 is 15 residues long. Trimming cost V 5 bases and J 3 bases, with 16 bases left between them. This CDR3 reads CASSPDRYSDYGYTF. In nucleotides, the CDR3 is TGTGCCAGCAGCCCTGACAGATACTCCGACTATGGCTACACCTTC.

This clonotype was found once. J is TRBJ2-1 and V is TRBV12-3 or TRBV12-4, with D tentatively TRBD1 (6 bases). V gave up 6 bases and J gave up 0 bases, with 9 bases separating them. The CDR3 has 14 amino acids. For the CDR3, the DNA is TGTGCCAGCAGGACAGGTACCTCCTACAATGAGCAGTTCTTC. It specifies CASRTGTSYNEQFF.

This clonotype came up a few times. The chain uses TRBV29-1 and TRBJ2-5; possible D gene TRBD2, 5 bases. Germline CDR1 reads SQVTM; CDR2 reads ANQGSEA. The V and J ends lost 1 base and 11 bases respectively, with 17 bases between them. CDR3 length: 13 amino acids. This CDR3 is CSVEAGSKRPQYF. CDR3 DNA: TGCAGCGTTGAAGCTGGGTCGAAGCGGCCTCAGTACTTC.

This clonotype came up a few times. The chain has TRBV5-1 and TRBJ1-1; D is uncertain. Germline V gene data show CDR1 as SGHRS and CDR2 as YFSETQ. Trimming removed 4 bases at V and 3 bases at J, with 10 bases between. The CDR3 runs 13 residues. As DNA, the CDR3 is TGCGCCAGCAGCGCCGGTGAGTACACTGAAGCTTTCTTT. This translates into CASSAGEYTEAFF.

This clonotype has just a few counts. This CDR3 reads CASSSYDRSNTEAFF. DNA for the CDR3: TGCGCCAGCAGCTCCTATGACAGATCGAACACTGAAGCTTTCTTT. The chain carries TRBV5-1 and TRBJ1-1; perhaps TRBD1 as D (5 bases). CDR1 and CDR2 from the germline V gene are SGHRS and YFSETQ. Trimming took 3 bases from V and 1 from J, leaving 13 bases between them. This CDR3 is 15 amino acids long.

This clonotype was observed a handful of times. The rearrangement uses TRBV6-1 and TRBJ2-7; D remains ambiguous. The CDR3 contains 15 residues. Trimming removed 1 base at V and 2 bases at J, with 12 bases between. Germline V gene sequence: CDR1 MNHNS, CDR2 SASEGT. As DNA, the CDR3 is TGTGCCAGCAGTGAAGAATTGGGCAGCCCCTACGAGCAGTACTTC. Amino acid sequence: CASSEELGSPYEQYF.